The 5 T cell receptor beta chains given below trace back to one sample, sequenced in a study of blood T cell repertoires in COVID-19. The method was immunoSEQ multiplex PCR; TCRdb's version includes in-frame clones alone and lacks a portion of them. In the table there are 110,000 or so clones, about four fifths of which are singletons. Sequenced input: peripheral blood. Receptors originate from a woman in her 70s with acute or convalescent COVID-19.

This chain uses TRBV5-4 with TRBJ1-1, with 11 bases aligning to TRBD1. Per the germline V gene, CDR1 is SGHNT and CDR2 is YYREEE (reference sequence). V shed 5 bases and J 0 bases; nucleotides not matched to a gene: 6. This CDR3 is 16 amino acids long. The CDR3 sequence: CASRRGTGGLNTEAFF. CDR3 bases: TGTGCCAGCAGGCGTGGGACAGGGGGACTGAACACTGAAGCTTTCTTT.

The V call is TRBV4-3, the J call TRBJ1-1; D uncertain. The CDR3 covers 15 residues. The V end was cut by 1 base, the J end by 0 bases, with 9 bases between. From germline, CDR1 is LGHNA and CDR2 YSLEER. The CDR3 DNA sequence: TGCGCCAGCAGCCAAGTTCGGGGTATGAACACTGAAGCTTTCTTT. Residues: CASSQVRGMNTEAFF.

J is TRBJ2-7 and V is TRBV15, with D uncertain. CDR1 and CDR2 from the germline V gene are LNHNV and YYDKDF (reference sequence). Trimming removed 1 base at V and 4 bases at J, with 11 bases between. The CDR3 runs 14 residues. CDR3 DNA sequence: TGTGCCACCAGCAGAGCCCTTCCCCCTTACGAGCAGTACTTC. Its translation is CATSRALPPYEQYF.

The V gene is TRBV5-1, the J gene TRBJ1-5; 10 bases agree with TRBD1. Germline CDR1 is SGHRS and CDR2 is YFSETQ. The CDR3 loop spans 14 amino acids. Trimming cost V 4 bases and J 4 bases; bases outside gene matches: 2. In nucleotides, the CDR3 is TGCGCCAGCAGCGCGGGACAGGGGAATCAGCCCCAGCATTTT. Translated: CASSAGQGNQPQHF.

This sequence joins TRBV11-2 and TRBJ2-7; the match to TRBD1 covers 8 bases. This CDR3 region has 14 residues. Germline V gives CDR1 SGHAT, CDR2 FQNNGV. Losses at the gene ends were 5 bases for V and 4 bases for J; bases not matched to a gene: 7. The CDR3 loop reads CASSRQGARYEQYF. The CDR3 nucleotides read TGTGCCAGCAGCCGTCAGGGGGCCCGATACGAGCAGTACTTC.